The T cell receptor (beta chain) described here comes from a study of blood T cell repertoires in COVID-19. Background on the study: Material from acute and convalescent COVID-19 was sourced from the United States, Italy and Spain. Sample material is recorded as cDNA or gDNA derived from T cells, B-cell-depleted T cells, or PBMCs.

How the authors handled the data: Estimated nucleated cell counts came from reference gene primer amplification. Sequencing was performed with immunoSEQ multiplex PCR; in TCRdb, only in-frame clones are kept and a portion is missing. V, J and clone size derive from that table, while D and trimming were established from the DNA sequence. The repertoire has around 120,000 clones, 87% of them found once; the top ten carry roughly 29%. The receptor's source is a woman aged 70-85 years with acute or convalescent COVID-19. The sample was peripheral blood.

The CDR3 here is CASRTGLSANEQFF. Written as DNA, the CDR3 is TGTGCCAGTAGAACAGGGTTATCGGCCAATGAGCAGTTCTTC. The chain is built from TRBV19 and TRBJ2-1, with D possibly matching TRBD1 (6 bases). The CDR3 contains 14 residues. Germline CDR1 is LNHDA and CDR2 is SQIVND (reference sequence). Trimming left V 6 bases short and J 6 bases short, with 15 bases between.